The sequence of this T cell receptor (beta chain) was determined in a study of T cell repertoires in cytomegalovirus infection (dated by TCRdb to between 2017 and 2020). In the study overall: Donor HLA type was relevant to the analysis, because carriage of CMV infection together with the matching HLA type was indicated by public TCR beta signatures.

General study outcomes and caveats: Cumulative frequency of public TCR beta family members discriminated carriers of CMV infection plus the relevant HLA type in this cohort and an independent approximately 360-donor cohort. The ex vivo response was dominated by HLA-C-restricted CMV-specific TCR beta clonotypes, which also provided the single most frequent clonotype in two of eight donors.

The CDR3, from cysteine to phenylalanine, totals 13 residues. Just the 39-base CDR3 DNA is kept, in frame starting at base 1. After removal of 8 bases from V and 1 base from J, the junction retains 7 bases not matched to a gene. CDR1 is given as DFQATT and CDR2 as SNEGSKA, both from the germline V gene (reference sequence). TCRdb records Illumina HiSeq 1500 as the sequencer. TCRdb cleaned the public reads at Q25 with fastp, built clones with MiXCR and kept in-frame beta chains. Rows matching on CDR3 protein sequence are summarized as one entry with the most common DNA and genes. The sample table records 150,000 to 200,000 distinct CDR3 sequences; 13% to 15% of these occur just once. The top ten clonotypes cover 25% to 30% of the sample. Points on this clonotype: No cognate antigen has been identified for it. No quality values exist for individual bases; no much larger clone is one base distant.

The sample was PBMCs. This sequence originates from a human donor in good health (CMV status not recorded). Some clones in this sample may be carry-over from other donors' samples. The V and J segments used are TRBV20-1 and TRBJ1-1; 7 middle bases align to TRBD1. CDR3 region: CSTLTGQNTEAFF. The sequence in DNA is TGCAGTACTTTGACAGGGCAGAACACTGAAGCTTTCTTT.